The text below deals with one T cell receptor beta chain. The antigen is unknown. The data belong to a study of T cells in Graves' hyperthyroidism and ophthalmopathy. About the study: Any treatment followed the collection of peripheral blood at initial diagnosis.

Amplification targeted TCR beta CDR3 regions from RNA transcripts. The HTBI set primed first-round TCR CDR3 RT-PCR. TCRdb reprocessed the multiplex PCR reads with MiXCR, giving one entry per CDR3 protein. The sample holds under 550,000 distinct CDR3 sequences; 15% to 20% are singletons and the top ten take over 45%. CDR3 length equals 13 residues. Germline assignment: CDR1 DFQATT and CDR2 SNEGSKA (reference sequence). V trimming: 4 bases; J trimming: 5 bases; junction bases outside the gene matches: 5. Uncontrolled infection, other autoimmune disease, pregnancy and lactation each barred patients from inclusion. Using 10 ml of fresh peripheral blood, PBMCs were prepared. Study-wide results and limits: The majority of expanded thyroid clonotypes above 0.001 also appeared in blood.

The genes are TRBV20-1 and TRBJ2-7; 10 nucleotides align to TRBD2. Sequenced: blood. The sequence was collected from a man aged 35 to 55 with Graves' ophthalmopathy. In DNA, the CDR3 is TGCAGTGCTACTCTAGCGGGAGCGAACGAGCAGTACTTC. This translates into CSATLAGANEQYF.